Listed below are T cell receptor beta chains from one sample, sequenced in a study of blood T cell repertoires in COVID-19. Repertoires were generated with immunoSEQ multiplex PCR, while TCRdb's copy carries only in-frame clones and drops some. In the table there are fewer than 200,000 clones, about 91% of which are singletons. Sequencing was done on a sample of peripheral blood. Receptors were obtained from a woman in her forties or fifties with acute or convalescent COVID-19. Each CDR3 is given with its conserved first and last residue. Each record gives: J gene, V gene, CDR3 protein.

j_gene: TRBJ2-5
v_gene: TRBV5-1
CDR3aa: CASSWDRVQETQYF

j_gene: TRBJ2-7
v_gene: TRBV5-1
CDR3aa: CASRWGGEKREQYF

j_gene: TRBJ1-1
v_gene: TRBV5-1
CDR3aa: CASSSGSVTEAFF

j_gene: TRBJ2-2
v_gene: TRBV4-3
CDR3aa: CASSLLAGGDRGGELFF

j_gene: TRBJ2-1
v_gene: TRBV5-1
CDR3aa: CASSLGIMTGGGSNEQFF

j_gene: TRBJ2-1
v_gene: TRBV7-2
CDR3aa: CASSFRTGPPYNEQFF

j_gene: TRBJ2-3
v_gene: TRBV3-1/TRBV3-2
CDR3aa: CASSQVKRADTQYF

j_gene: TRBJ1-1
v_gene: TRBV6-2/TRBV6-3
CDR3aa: CASSANRGGNTEAFF

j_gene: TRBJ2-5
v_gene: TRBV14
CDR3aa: CASSQTGTSWAQYF

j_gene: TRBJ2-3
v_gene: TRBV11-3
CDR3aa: CASSPPTSGGAGSTDTQYF